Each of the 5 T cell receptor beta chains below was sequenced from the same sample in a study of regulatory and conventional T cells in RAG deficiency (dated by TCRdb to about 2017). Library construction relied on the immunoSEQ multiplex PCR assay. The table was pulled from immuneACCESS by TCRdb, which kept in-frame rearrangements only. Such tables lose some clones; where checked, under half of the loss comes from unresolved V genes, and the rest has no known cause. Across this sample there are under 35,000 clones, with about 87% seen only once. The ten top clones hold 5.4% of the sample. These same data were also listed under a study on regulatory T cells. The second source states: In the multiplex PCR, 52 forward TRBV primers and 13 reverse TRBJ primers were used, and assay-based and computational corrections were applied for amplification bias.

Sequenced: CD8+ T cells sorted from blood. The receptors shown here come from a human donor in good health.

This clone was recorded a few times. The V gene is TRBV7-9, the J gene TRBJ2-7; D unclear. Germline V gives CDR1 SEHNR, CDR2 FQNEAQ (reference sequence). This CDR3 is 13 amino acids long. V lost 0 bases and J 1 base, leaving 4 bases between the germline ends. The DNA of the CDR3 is TGTGCCAGCAGCTTAGCACAGTCCTACGAGCAGTACTTC. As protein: CASSLAQSYEQYF.

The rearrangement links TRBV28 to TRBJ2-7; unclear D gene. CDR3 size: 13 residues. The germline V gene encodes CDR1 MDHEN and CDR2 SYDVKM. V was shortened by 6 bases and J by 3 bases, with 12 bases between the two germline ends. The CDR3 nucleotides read TGTGCCAGCAGCCCCGGCCCGATCTACGAGCAGTACTTC. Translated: CASSPGPIYEQYF.

CDR3 in DNA: TGTGCCAGCAGCTTAGGGGGGTTCACCGGGGAGCTGTTTTTT. The encoded protein is CASSLGGFTGELFF. The chain has TRBV7-3 and TRBJ2-2; TRBD2 is a possible D gene (6 bases). The CDR3 is 14 amino acids. In germline, CDR1 is SGHTA, CDR2 FQGTGA. Trimming cost V 2 bases and J 4 bases, with 8 bases left between them. The full variable domain, with the rest looked up from reference TRBV7-3 and TRBJ2-2, is GAGVSQTPSNKVTEKGKYVELRCDPISGHTALYWYRQSLGQGPEFLIYFQGTGAADDSGLPNDRFFAVRPEGSVSTLKIQRTERGDSAVYLCASSLGGFTGELFFGEGSRLTVL.

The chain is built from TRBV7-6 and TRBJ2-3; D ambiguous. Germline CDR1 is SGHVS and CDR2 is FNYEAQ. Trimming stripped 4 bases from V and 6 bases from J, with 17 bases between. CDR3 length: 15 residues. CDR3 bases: TGTGCCAGCAGCTCCCTCGGCAGGAGACTGGATACGCAGTATTTT. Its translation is CASSSLGRRLDTQYF.

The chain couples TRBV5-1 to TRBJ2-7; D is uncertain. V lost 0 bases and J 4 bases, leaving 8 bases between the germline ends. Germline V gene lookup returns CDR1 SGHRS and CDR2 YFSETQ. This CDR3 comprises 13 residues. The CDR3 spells CASSLALEYEQYF. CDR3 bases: TGCGCCAGCAGCTTGGCCTTGGAATACGAGCAGTACTTC.